A selection of T cell receptor beta chains follows, all from one sample in a study of naive and memory T cell subsets. TCRdb recomputed calls from the UMI-ligation and nested PCR reads with MiXCR, one row per CDR3 protein. The sample consists of about 150,000 distinct CDR3 sequences, roughly 22% of them appearing once. Material: naive CD4+ T cells from blood. The receptors were gathered from a human donor in good health. CDR3s include the opening cysteine and the closing phenylalanine or tryptophan. D genes are given only for firm matches. Clone size is stated in some rows and not others, as once, few, many or a class when expanded.

d_gene: TRBD2
j_gene: TRBJ2-7
abundance: few
v_gene: TRBV5-1
CDR3aa: CASSLELAGREQYF
CDR3nt: TGCGCCAGCAGCTTAGAACTAGCGGGACGGGAGCAGTACTTC

d_gene: NA
j_gene: TRBJ2-7
abundance: many
v_gene: TRBV28
CDR3aa: CASRSGVYEQYF
CDR3nt: TGTGCCAGCAGGTCGGGGGTCTACGAGCAGTACTTC

d_gene: NA
j_gene: TRBJ2-2
abundance: few
v_gene: TRBV7-3
CDR3aa: CASSLNSARTGELFF
CDR3nt: TGTGCCAGCAGCTTAAATTCCGCACGCACCGGGGAGCTGTTTTTT

d_gene: TRBD1
j_gene: TRBJ2-7
abundance: NA
v_gene: TRBV7-2
CDR3aa: CASSLEQGVTEQYF
CDR3nt: TGTGCCAGCAGCTTAGAACAGGGGGTTACCGAGCAGTACTTC

d_gene: NA
j_gene: TRBJ1-2
abundance: few
v_gene: TRBV6-5
CDR3aa: CASSGQGSERGTYGYTF
CDR3nt: TGTGCCAGCAGTGGCCAGGGAAGCGAGCGAGGCACCTATGGCTACACCTTC

d_gene: TRBD1
j_gene: TRBJ2-7
abundance: few
v_gene: TRBV12-3/TRBV12-4
CDR3aa: CASSLRTGLYEQYF
CDR3nt: TGTGCCAGCAGTTTACGGACAGGCCTCTACGAGCAGTACTTC

d_gene: NA
j_gene: TRBJ2-7
abundance: NA
v_gene: TRBV6-5
CDR3aa: CASSWAKGYEQYF
CDR3nt: TGTGCCAGCAGTTGGGCGAAGGGATACGAGCAGTACTTC

d_gene: NA
j_gene: TRBJ2-1
abundance: NA
v_gene: TRBV12-3/TRBV12-4
CDR3aa: CASSPGTPSFF
CDR3nt: TGTGCCAGCAGCCCCGGGACCCCCTCGTTCTTC

d_gene: NA
j_gene: TRBJ1-2
abundance: NA
v_gene: TRBV28
CDR3aa: CASSEIRTDLSGYTF
CDR3nt: TGTGCCAGCAGTGAGATTCGGACGGATCTCTCTGGCTACACCTTC

d_gene: NA
j_gene: TRBJ2-7
abundance: many
v_gene: TRBV28
CDR3aa: CAAVRGGFGYEQYF
CDR3nt: TGTGCCGCAGTCAGAGGAGGGTTCGGGTACGAGCAGTACTTC

d_gene: TRBD1
j_gene: TRBJ2-7
abundance: many
v_gene: TRBV4-3
CDR3aa: CASSQGDRSGYEQYF
CDR3nt: TGCGCCAGCAGCCAGGGGGACAGGTCAGGATACGAGCAGTACTTC

d_gene: TRBD1
j_gene: TRBJ2-7
abundance: NA
v_gene: TRBV4-1
CDR3aa: CASSQFQGESYEQYF
CDR3nt: TGCGCCAGCAGCCAATTCCAGGGGGAGTCCTACGAGCAGTACTTC

d_gene: TRBD2
j_gene: TRBJ2-1
abundance: few
v_gene: TRBV20-1
CDR3aa: CSARLPGLAGTYEQFF
CDR3nt: TGCAGTGCTAGGCTGCCGGGACTAGCGGGAACGTATGAGCAGTTCTTC

d_gene: TRBD1
j_gene: TRBJ1-2
abundance: many
v_gene: TRBV29-1
CDR3aa: CSVPSGTGSGYTF
CDR3nt: TGCAGCGTCCCCTCCGGGACAGGGAGTGGCTACACCTTC

d_gene: TRBD2
j_gene: TRBJ2-3
abundance: few
v_gene: TRBV5-1
CDR3aa: CASSLVPQTSGTFDTQYF
CDR3nt: TGCGCCAGCAGCTTGGTACCTCAGACTAGCGGAACATTCGATACGCAGTATTTT

d_gene: TRBD2
j_gene: TRBJ2-7
abundance: few
v_gene: TRBV29-1
CDR3aa: CSVAGVAGFFPYEQYF
CDR3nt: TGCAGCGTAGCTGGGGTAGCGGGTTTTTTCCCCTACGAGCAGTACTTC

d_gene: TRBD1
j_gene: TRBJ1-4
abundance: few
v_gene: TRBV3-1
CDR3aa: CASSLSGMGQGEEKLFF
CDR3nt: TGTGCCAGCAGCCTTTCAGGAATGGGACAGGGGGAAGAAAAACTGTTTTTT

d_gene: TRBD1
j_gene: TRBJ2-5
abundance: few
v_gene: TRBV29-1
CDR3aa: CSVRTTGVGETQYF
CDR3nt: TGCAGCGTTAGAACGACAGGGGTTGGGGAGACCCAGTACTTC

d_gene: TRBD2
j_gene: TRBJ2-7
abundance: few
v_gene: TRBV6-1
CDR3aa: CASTSTSLAEVNF
CDR3nt: TGTGCCAGCACATCAACCTCCCTAGCGGAAGTCAACTTC

d_gene: NA
j_gene: TRBJ2-3
abundance: many
v_gene: TRBV5-1
CDR3aa: CASSLVADTQYF
CDR3nt: TGTGCCAGCAGCTTGGTTGCAGATACGCAGTATTTT